The 10 T cell receptor beta chains in this list originate from one sample, sequenced in a study of OX40 agonist ivuxolimab in advanced cancers. Here immunoSEQ multiplex PCR was the method, and the copy in TCRdb shows in-frame clones only, minus some. The sample has 80,000 to 95,000 clones, about 91% seen once. The material was CD4+ or CD8+ T cells sorted from blood, obtained in a trial of the OX40 agonist ivuxolimab. These receptors all stem from an adult with an advanced solid tumor such as melanoma, head and neck, liver or kidney cancer.

The chain is built from TRBV30 and TRBJ1-6, with 8 bases fitting TRBD1. The CDR3 has 14 residues. Trimming cost V 4 bases and J 7 bases; bases outside gene matches: 6. Germline values: CDR1 GTSNPN, CDR2 SVGIG (reference sequence). DNA of the CDR3: TGTGCCTGGACCGCCGGACAGGGAAATTCACCCCTCCACTTT. The encoded protein is CAWTAGQGNSPLHF.

J is TRBJ1-1 and V is TRBV27, with D tentatively TRBD1 (6 bases). The CDR3 is made up of 14 amino acids. V lost 5 bases and J lost 3, with 13 bases in between. Germline CDR1 reads MNHEY; CDR2 reads SMNVEV (reference sequence). CDR3: CASSETTGHTEAFF. CDR3 in DNA: TGTGCCAGCAGTGAGACGACAGGTCACACTGAAGCTTTCTTT.

The chain is built from TRBV5-1 and TRBJ1-2; the D gene is possibly TRBD1 (6 bases). Trimming left V 0 bases short and J 6 bases short, with 6 bases between. CDR1 and CDR2 (germline): SGHRS, YFSETQ. There are 12 residues in the CDR3. CDR3 amino acids: CASSLEGDGYTF. As DNA, the CDR3 is TGCGCCAGCAGCTTGGAGGGGGATGGCTACACCTTC.

The chain combines TRBV2 with TRBJ1-4; the D is unclear. The CDR3 runs to 14 residues. Trimming removed 3 bases from V and 5 bases from J, with 10 bases in between. Germline V gene sequence: CDR1 SNHLY, CDR2 FYNNEI. CDR3 in DNA: TGTGCCAGCAGTGAGACAAAACCCAATGAAAAACTGTTTTTT. Its translation is CASSETKPNEKLFF.

The rearrangement uses TRBV4-1 and TRBJ2-7, with D perhaps matching TRBD1 (6 bases). This CDR3 contains 17 residues. The germline CDR1 and CDR2 sequences are MGHRA and YSYEKL. Trimming cost V 1 base and J 0 bases, with 16 bases left between them. The CDR3 protein is CASSQAQGQILSYEQYF. Written as DNA, the CDR3 is TGCGCCAGCAGCCAAGCCCAAGGACAGATTCTCTCCTACGAGCAGTACTTC.

This chain links TRBV5-1 with TRBJ2-5, with 8 bases that match TRBD1. This CDR3 has 14 amino acids. The germline gives CDR1 SGHRS, CDR2 YFSETQ. J gave up 7 bases and V 3 bases, and 8 bases lay outside the gene matches. In nucleotides, the CDR3 is TGCGCCAGCAGCTCCGACCCGACAGGGGTGACCCAGTACTTC. This codes for CASSSDPTGVTQYF.

The gene calls are TRBV7-3 and TRBJ2-2; D not certain. The CDR3 consists of 14 residues. V was shortened by 5 bases and J by 5 bases, with 12 bases between the two germline ends. The germline V gene encodes CDR1 SGHTA and CDR2 FQGTGA. CDR3 DNA sequence: TGTGCCAGCAGCCCCCAGCTAACAACCGGGGAGCTGTTTTTT. Protein: CASSPQLTTGELFF.

The chain recombines TRBV27 with TRBJ1-3; TRBD1 might be the D (5 bases). The ends were cut back, 11 bases at V and 3 bases at J, with 11 bases in the middle. This CDR3 contains 12 residues. CDR1 MNHEY and CDR2 SMNVEV come from the germline V gene (reference sequence). The CDR3 is CAWGGDGNTIYF. DNA of the CDR3: TGTGCCTGGGGAGGGGATGGAAACACCATATATTTT.

This chain links TRBV11-3 with TRBJ2-7, with D perhaps matching TRBD2 (5 bases). CDR1 is SGHNT and CDR2 is YENEEA in the germline V gene. Trimming removed 3 bases from V and 2 bases from J, with 8 bases in between. The CDR3 length is 13 residues. The CDR3 coding sequence is TGTGCCAGCAGCTTGAGGGCCGCCTACGAGCAGTACTTC. It is translated as CASSLRAAYEQYF.

This chain uses TRBV5-4 with TRBJ2-1; no clear D gene. From germline, CDR1 is SGHNT and CDR2 YYREEE (reference sequence). CDR3 length: 13 residues. The ends were cut back, 4 bases at V and 0 bases at J, with 5 bases in the middle. The CDR3 spells CASSASSYNEQFF. For the CDR3, the DNA is TGTGCCAGCAGCGCAAGCTCCTACAATGAGCAGTTCTTC. The entire variable domain, with the rest obtained from reference TRBV5-4 and TRBJ2-1, is as follows: ETGVTQSPTHLIKTRGQQVTLRCSSQSGHNTVSWYQQALGQGPQFIFQYYREEENGRGNFPPRFSGLQFPNYSSELNVNALELDDSALYLCASSASSYNEQFFGPGTRLTVL.